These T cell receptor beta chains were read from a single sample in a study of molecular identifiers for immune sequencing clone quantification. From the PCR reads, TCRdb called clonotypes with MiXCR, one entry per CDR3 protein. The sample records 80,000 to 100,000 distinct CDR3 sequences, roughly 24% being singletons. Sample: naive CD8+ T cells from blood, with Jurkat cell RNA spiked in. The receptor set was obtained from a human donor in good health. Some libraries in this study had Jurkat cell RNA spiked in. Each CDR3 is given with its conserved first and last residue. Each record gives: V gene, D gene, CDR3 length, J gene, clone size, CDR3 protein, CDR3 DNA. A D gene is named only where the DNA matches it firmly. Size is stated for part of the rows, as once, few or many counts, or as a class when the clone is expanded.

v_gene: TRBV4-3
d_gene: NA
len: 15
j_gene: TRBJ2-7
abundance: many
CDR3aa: CASSQGLASSYEQYF
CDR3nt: TGCGCCAGCAGCCAAGGTCTAGCCAGCTCCTACGAGCAGTACTTC

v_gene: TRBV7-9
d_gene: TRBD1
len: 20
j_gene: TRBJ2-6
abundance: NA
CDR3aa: CASSAPLGTGGSAGANVLTF
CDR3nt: TGTGCCAGCAGCGCACCTCTTGGAACAGGGGGCTCAGCCGGGGCCAACGTCCTGACTTTC

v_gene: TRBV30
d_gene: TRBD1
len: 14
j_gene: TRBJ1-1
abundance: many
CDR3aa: CACAMGQGGTEAFF
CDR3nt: TGTGCCTGCGCCATGGGACAGGGTGGCACTGAAGCTTTCTTT

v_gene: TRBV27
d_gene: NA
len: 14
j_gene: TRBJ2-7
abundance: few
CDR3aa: CASSFAGPAYEQYF
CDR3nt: TGTGCCAGCAGTTTTGCAGGCCCTGCCTACGAGCAGTACTTC

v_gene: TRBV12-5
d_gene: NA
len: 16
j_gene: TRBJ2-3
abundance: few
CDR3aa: CASGSPGDWGTDTQYF
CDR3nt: TGTGCTAGTGGGTCCCCCGGGGACTGGGGCACAGATACGCAGTATTTT

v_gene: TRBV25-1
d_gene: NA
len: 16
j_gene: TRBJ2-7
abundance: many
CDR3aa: CASSVRFSQGSYEQYF
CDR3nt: TGTGCCAGCAGTGTCCGGTTCAGCCAAGGGTCCTACGAGCAGTACTTC

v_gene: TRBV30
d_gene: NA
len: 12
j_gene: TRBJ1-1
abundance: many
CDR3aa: CMLRGENTEAFF
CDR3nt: TGTATGCTAAGGGGGGAGAACACTGAAGCTTTCTTT

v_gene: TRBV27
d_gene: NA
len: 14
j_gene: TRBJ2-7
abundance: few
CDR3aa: CASSSGYFSYEQYF
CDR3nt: TGTGCCAGCAGCTCAGGGTACTTCTCCTACGAGCAGTACTTC

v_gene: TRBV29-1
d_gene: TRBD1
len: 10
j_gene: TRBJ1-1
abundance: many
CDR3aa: CSVGTGEAFF
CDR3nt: TGCAGCGTCGGGACAGGTGAAGCTTTCTTT

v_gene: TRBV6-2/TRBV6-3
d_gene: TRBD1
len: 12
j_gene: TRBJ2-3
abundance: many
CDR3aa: CASSPRQGAQYF
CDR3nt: TGTGCCAGCAGTCCGAGACAGGGAGCGCAGTATTTT

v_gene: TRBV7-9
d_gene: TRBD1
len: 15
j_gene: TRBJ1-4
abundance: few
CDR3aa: CASSLRTGGDEKLFF
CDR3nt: TGTGCCAGCAGCTTAAGGACAGGCGGGGATGAAAAACTGTTTTTT

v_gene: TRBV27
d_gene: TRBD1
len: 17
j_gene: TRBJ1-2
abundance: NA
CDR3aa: CASSTFRTGPANYGYTF
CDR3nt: TGTGCCAGCAGTACCTTTCGGACAGGGCCAGCTAACTATGGCTACACCTTC

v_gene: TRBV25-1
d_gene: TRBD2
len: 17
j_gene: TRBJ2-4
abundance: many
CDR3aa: CASIPLAGSLAKNIQYF
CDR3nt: TGTGCCAGCATCCCACTAGCGGGATCCCTAGCCAAAAACATTCAGTACTTC

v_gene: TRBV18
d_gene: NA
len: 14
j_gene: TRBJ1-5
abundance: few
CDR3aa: CASSPPTANQPQHF
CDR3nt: TGTGCCAGCTCACCACCGACCGCAAACCAGCCCCAGCATTTT

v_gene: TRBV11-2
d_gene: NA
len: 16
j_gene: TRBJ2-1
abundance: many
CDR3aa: CASSLAYASSYNEQFF
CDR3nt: TGTGCCAGCAGCTTAGCGTACGCGAGCTCCTACAATGAGCAGTTCTTC

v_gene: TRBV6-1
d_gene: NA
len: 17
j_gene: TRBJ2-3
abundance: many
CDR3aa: CASSESHPGMSTDTQYF
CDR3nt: TGTGCCAGCAGTGAATCCCATCCAGGGATGAGCACAGATACGCAGTATTTT

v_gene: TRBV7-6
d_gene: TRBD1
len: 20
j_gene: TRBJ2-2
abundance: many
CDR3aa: CASSLTPLMGQRINTGELFF
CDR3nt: TGTGCCAGCAGCTTAACCCCACTAATGGGACAGAGGATCAACACCGGGGAGCTGTTTTTT

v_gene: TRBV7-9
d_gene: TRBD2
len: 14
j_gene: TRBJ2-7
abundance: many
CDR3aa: CASSGVAGKYEQYF
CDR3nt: TGTGCCAGCAGCGGCGTAGCGGGGAAGTACGAGCAGTACTTC

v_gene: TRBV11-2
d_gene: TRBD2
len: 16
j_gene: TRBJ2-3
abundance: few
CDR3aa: CASSKGRGRSTDTQYF
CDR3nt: TGTGCCAGCAGCAAAGGGCGGGGGAGAAGCACAGATACGCAGTATTTT

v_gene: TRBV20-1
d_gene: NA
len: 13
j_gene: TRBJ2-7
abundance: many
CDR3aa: CSASSDSSYEQYF
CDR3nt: TGCAGTGCTTCTTCGGACAGCTCCTACGAGCAGTACTTC

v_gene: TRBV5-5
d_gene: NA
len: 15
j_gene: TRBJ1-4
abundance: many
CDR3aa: CASSLEYRSNEKLFF
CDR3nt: TGTGCCAGCAGCTTGGAGTACAGATCTAATGAAAAACTGTTTTTT

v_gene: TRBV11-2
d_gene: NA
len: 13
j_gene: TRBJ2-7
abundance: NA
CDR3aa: CASSLVDSYEQYF
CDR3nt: TGTGCCAGCAGCTTAGTTGACTCGTACGAGCAGTACTTC

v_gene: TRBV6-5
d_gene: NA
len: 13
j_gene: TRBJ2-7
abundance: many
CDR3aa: CASTRQDLTKQYF
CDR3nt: TGTGCCAGCACCCGACAGGACCTTACGAAGCAGTACTTC

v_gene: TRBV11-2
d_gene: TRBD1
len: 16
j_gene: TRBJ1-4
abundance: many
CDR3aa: CASSLIGGTANEKLFF
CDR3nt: TGTGCCAGCAGCTTAATTGGAGGGACAGCTAATGAAAAACTGTTTTTT

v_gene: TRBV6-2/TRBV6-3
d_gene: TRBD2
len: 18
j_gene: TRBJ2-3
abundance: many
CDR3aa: CASSYSGTSGSVRGTQYF
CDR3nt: TGTGCCAGCAGTTACTCGGGGACTAGCGGGAGCGTAAGAGGTACGCAGTATTTT

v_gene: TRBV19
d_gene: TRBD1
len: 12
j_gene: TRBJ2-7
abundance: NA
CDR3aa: CATRTGGGEQYF
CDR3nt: TGTGCCACGAGGACAGGGGGCGGCGAGCAGTACTTC

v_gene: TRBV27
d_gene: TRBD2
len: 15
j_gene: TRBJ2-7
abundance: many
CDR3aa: CASSAGLAGPYEQYF
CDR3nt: TGTGCCAGCAGCGCCGGACTAGCGGGACCCTACGAGCAGTACTTC

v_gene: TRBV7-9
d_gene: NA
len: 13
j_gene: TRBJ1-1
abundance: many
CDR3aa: CASRRGSGTEAFF
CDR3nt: TGTGCCAGCAGGAGAGGGTCGGGTACTGAAGCTTTCTTT

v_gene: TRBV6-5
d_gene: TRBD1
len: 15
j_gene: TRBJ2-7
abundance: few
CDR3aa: CASSYGDRVVYEQYF
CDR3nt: TGTGCCAGCAGTTACGGAGACAGGGTTGTGTACGAGCAGTACTTC

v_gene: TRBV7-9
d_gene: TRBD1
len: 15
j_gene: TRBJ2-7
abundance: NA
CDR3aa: CASSLANRGLYEQYF
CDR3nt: TGTGCCAGCAGCTTAGCAAACAGGGGGCTCTACGAGCAGTACTTC

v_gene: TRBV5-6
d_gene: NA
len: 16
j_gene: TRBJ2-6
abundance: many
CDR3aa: CASSLPGSGGANVLTF
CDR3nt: TGTGCCAGCAGCTTACCAGGCTCGGGCGGGGCCAACGTCCTGACTTTC

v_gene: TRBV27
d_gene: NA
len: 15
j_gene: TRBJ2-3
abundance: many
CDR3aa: CASRVLGGGTDTQYF
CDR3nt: TGTGCCAGCAGGGTTTTGGGCGGCGGCACAGATACGCAGTATTTT

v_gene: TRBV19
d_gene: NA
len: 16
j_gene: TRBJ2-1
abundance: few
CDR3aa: CASSIGFRTEHNEQFF
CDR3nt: TGTGCCAGTAGTATCGGTTTTCGGACGGAACACAATGAGCAGTTCTTC

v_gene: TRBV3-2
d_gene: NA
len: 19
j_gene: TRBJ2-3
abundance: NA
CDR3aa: CASSQLSGYKSGSTDTQYF
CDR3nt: TGTGCCAGCAGCCAACTTTCAGGCTATAAATCTGGTAGCACAGATACGCAGTATTTT

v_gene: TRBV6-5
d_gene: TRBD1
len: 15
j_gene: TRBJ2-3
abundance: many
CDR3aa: CASSDRGPSADTQYF
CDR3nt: TGTGCCAGCAGCGACAGGGGGCCTAGCGCAGATACGCAGTATTTT

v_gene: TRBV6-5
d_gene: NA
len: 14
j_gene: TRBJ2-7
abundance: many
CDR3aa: CASSYGTAAYEQYF
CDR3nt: TGTGCCAGCAGTTACGGGACTGCCGCCTACGAGCAGTACTTC

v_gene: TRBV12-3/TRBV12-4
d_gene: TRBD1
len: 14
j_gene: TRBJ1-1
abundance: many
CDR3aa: CASSLAQTGTEAFF
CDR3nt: TGTGCCAGCAGTTTAGCTCAGACCGGGACAGAGGCTTTCTTT

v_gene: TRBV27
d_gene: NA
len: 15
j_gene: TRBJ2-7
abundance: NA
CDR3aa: CASGTWARGGSEQYF
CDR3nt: TGTGCCAGCGGTACATGGGCCAGGGGGGGCTCCGAGCAGTACTTC

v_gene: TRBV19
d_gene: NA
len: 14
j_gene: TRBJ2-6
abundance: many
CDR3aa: CASKVLAGANVLTF
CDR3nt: TGTGCCAGTAAAGTACTCGCTGGGGCCAACGTCCTGACTTTC

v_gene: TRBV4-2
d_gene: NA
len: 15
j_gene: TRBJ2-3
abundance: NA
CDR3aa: CASSQGTDSTDTQYF
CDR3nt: TGTGCCAGCAGCCAAGGGACAGATAGCACAGATACGCAGTATTTT

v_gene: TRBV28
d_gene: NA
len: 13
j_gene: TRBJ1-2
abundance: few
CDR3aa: CASRLTVFYGYTF
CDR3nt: TGTGCCAGCAGATTGACAGTTTTCTATGGCTACACCTTC

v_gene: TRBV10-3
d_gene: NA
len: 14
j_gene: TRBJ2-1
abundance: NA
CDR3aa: CATNLGLRSNEQFF
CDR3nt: TGTGCCACGAACCTCGGACTGAGATCTAATGAGCAGTTCTTC

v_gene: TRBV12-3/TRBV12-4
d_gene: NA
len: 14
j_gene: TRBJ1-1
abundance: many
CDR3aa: CASSQARRITEAFF
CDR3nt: TGTGCCAGCAGTCAGGCCAGGCGGATAACTGAAGCTTTCTTT

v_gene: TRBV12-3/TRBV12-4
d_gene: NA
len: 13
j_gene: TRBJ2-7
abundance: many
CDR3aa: CASGLAGRNEQYF
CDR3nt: TGTGCCAGCGGCTTGGCTGGGAGGAACGAGCAGTACTTC

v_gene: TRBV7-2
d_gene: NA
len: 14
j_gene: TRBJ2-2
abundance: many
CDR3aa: CASSVPLGSGELFF
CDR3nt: TGTGCCAGCAGCGTACCCCTCGGATCCGGGGAGCTGTTTTTT

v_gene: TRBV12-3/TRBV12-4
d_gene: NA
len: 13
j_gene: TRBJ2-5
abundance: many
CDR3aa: CASSPSMTVTQYF
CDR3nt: TGTGCCAGCAGCCCTTCTATGACCGTAACCCAGTACTTC

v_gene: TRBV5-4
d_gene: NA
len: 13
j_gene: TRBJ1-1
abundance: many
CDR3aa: CASSTGTSPEAFF
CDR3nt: TGTGCCAGCAGCACAGGGACATCCCCTGAAGCTTTCTTT

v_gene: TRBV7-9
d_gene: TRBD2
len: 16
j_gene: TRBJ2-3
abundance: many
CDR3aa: CASSLDSGGVLDTQYF
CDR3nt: TGTGCCAGCAGCTTAGACAGCGGGGGCGTACTAGATACGCAGTATTTT

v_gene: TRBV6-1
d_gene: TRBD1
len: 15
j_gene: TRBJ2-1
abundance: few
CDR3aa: CASSPTGGAYNEQFF
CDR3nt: TGTGCCAGCAGCCCCACAGGGGGCGCCTACAATGAGCAGTTCTTC

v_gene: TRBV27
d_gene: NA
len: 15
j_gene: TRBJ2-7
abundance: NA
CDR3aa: CASSVGGAPAYEQYF
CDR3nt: TGTGCCAGCAGTGTCGGCGGGGCCCCCGCCTACGAGCAGTACTTC

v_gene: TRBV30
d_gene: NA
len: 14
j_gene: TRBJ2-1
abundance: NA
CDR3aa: CAWSVGSGLNEQFF
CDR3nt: TGTGCCTGGAGTGTCGGGAGCGGCTTGAATGAGCAGTTCTTC

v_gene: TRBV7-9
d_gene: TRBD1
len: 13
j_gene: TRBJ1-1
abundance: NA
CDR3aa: CASSLTGAPEAFF
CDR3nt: TGTGCCAGCAGCTTAACAGGGGCCCCTGAAGCTTTCTTT

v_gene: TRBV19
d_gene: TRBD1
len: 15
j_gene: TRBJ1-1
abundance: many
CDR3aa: CASTAGQGFNTEAFF
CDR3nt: TGTGCCAGTACCGCGGGACAGGGGTTTAACACTGAAGCTTTCTTT

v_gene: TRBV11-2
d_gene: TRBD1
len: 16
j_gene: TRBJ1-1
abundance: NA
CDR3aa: CASSPTLGQENTEAFF
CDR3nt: TGTGCCAGCAGCCCAACCTTGGGACAGGAGAACACTGAAGCTTTCTTT

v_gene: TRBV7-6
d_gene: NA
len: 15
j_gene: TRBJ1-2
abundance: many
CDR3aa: CASSSHDTEGYGYTF
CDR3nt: TGTGCCAGCAGCTCTCATGACACAGAAGGTTATGGCTACACCTTC

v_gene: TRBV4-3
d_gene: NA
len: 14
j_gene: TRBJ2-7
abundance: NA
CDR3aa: CARRPGPGLYAPYF
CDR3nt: TGCGCCCGCCGCCCCGGGCCCGGGCTGTACGCGCCGTACTTC

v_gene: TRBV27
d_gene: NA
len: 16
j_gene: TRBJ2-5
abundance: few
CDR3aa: CASSVRRISGQETQYF
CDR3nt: TGTGCCAGCAGTGTACGAAGAATTAGCGGCCAAGAGACCCAGTACTTC

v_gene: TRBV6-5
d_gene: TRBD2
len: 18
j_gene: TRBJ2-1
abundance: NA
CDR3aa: CASSYSVNRAGPTNEQFF
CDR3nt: TGTGCCAGCAGTTACTCGGTAAATAGAGCGGGGCCTACAAATGAGCAGTTCTTC

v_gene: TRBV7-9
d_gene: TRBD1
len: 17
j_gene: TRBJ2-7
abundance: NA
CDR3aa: CASSVGTGAAISVEQYF
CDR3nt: TGTGCCAGCAGCGTAGGGACAGGGGCTGCTATCTCTGTCGAGCAGTACTTC

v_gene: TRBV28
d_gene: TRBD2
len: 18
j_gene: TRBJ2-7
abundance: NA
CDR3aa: CASSFRSGLVGRGYEQYF
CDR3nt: TGTGCCAGCAGTTTTCGGTCAGGGCTAGTCGGGAGGGGCTACGAGCAGTACTTC